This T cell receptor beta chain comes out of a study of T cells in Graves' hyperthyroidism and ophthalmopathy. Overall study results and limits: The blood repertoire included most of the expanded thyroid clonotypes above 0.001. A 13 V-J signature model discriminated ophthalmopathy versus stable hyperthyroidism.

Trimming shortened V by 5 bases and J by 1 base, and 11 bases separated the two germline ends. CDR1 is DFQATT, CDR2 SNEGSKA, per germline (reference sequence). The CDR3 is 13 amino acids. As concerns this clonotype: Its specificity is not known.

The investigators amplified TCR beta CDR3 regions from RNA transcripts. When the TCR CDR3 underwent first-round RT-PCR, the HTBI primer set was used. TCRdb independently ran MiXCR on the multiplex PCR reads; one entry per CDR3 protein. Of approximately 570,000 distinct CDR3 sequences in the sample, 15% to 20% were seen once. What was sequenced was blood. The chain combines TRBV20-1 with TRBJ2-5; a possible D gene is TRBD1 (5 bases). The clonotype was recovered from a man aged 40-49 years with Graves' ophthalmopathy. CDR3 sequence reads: CSAQQQVQETQYF. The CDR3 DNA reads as TGCAGTGCTCAGCAACAGGTCCAAGAGACCCAGTACTTC.